The next 12 T cell receptor beta chains were all read from a single sample in a study of T-cell reconstitution after alpha-beta-depleted transplantation in children. The library targeted TCRbeta and was prepared with unique molecular identifiers. TCRdb used MiXCR to reprocess the PCR reads, holding one entry per CDR3 protein. The top ten hold roughly 2.5% of the sample, which has 500,000 or so distinct CDR3 sequences, about 33% seen once. The source was PBMCs from the stem cell graft donor, collected from the stem cell graft. The receptor source for this set is a human donor who donated a stem cell graft to a child with aplastic anemia.

This clonotype came up a few times. J is TRBJ2-7 and V is TRBV29-1; either TRBD1 or TRBD2 may fit D (5 bases each). Trimming removed 6 bases at V and 0 bases at J, with 9 bases between. Germline V CDR1 and CDR2: SQVTM, ANQGSEA. CDR3 size: 12 residues. CDR3 sequence: CSVGTDSYEQYF. The CDR3 DNA reads as TGCAGCGTCGGGACGGACTCCTACGAGCAGTACTTC.

This clonotype was detected a few times. The V and J genes are TRBV20-1 and TRBJ1-2; tentative D call: TRBD1 (6 bases). Germline V gene sequence: CDR1 DFQATT, CDR2 SNEGSKA (reference sequence). The CDR3 is made up of 13 amino acids. CDR3 DNA: TGCGGGGGGGCCCGGGGCGCAAACTATGGCTACACCTTC. Residues: CGGARGANYGYTF.

This clonotype turned up a few times. V usage is TRBV7-2 and J usage is TRBJ1-6; D is possibly TRBD1 (5 bases). Trimming took off 1 base at V and 6 bases at J, with 10 bases between the two ends. Germline-derived CDR1 and CDR2 are SGHTA and FQGNSA. This CDR3 region has 15 residues. The CDR3 reads CASSLVAGSNSPLHF. The CDR3 coding sequence is TGTGCCAGCAGCTTAGTGGCAGGGAGTAATTCACCCCTCCACTTT.

The V gene is TRBV29-1, the J gene TRBJ2-1; TRBD1 agrees at 8 bases. From germline, CDR1 is SQVTM and CDR2 ANQGSEA. The J segment lost 10 bases and the V segment lost 2 bases, leaving 7 bases of the junction unmatched. The CDR3 runs to 13 residues. CDR3 in DNA: TGCAGCGTTGAAACACCTGGGACAGGAGAGCAGTTCTTC. Its protein is CSVETPGTGEQFF.

V gene TRBV29-1 combines with J gene TRBJ2-1; 14 bases map to TRBD2. V trimming: 6 bases; J trimming: 7 bases; junction bases outside the gene matches: 5. CDR1 is SQVTM and CDR2 is ANQGSEA in the germline V gene. This CDR3 has 14 residues. Here the CDR3 DNA reads TGCAGCGTCAAGACTAGCGGGAGGGCAAATGAGCAGTTCTTC. Amino acids: CSVKTSGRANEQFF.

V gene TRBV7-2 combines with J gene TRBJ1-1; D possibly corresponds to TRBD1 (5 bases). CDR3 size: 12 residues. V gave up 5 bases and J gave up 10 bases, with 14 bases separating them. From germline, CDR1 is SGHTA and CDR2 FQGNSA. DNA for the CDR3: TGTGCCAGCAGCACTTGGGGGGTAGCAGCTTTCTTT. It translates to CASSTWGVAAFF.

The rearrangement uses TRBV7-9 and TRBJ1-1; D remains unclear. Trimming removed 5 bases at V and 2 bases at J, with 12 bases between. The CDR3 consists of 14 residues. Germline V lookup: CDR1 SEHNR, CDR2 FQNEAQ (reference sequence). The DNA of the CDR3 is TGTGCCAGCAGCCCCCGGTCAGTAAACACTGAAGCTTTCTTT. Translation: CASSPRSVNTEAFF.

This clonotype was seen more than once but under ten times. DNA for the CDR3: TGTGCCAGCAGTTTTGGACAGGGACCAGGTCAGCCCCAGCATTTT. Translation: CASSFGQGPGQPQHF. The J gene is TRBJ1-5, the V gene TRBV27; 8 bases are shared with TRBD1. Germline values: CDR1 MNHEY, CDR2 SMNVEV (reference sequence). After removal of 3 bases from V and 6 bases from J, the junction contained 7 bases not matched to a gene. The CDR3 contains 15 residues.

The chain employs TRBV7-2 and TRBJ2-3; D not certain. The CDR3 spans 14 residues. CDR1 is SGHTA, CDR2 FQGNSA, per germline. Trimming left V 0 bases short and J 5 bases short, with 9 bases between. The CDR3, as DNA: TGTGCCAGCAGCTTAGCCGTGGCAGGAGATACGCAGTATTTT. This codes for CASSLAVAGDTQYF.

This sequence joins TRBV4-3 and TRBJ2-3; 7 bases agree with TRBD2. The CDR3 length is 16 residues. The ends lost 3 bases at V and 3 bases at J; junction bases unmatched: 9. Germline CDR1 LGHNA, CDR2 YSLEER. Written as DNA, the CDR3 is TGCGCCAGCAGCCACGGGAGCGGGACGGGTACAGATACGCAGTATTTT. It is translated as CASSHGSGTGTDTQYF.

V and J are TRBV19 and TRBJ2-1, with a possible D match to TRBD2 (6 bases). Per the germline V gene, CDR1 is LNHDA and CDR2 is SQIVND (reference sequence). The V end was cut by 5 bases, the J end by 7 bases, with 12 bases between. The CDR3 is 13 amino acids. The DNA for the CDR3 is TGTGCCAGTAGTTTGACTAGTACGAATGAGCAGTTCTTC. Translation gives CASSLTSTNEQFF.

This clonotype was detected only a few times. V usage is TRBV27 and J usage is TRBJ2-3; D not resolved. In germline, CDR1 is MNHEY, CDR2 SMNVEV (reference sequence). V was pared by 6 bases and J by 4 bases, with 17 bases between. CDR3 size: 15 residues. CDR3 nucleotides: TGTGCCAGCAGCCGACCCGAGAACGGCGCAGATACGCAGTATTTT. Its translation is CASSRPENGADTQYF.